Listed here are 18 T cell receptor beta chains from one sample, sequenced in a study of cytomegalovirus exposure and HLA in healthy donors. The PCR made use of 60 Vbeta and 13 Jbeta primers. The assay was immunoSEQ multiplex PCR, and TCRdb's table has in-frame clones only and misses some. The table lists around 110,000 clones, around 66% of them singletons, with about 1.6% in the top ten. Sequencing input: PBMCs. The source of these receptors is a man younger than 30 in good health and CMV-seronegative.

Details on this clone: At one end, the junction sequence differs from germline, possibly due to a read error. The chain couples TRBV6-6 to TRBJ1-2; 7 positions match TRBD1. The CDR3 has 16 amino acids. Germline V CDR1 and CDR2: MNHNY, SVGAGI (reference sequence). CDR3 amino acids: CASIPPSGTENYGYPF. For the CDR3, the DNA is TGTGCCAGCATCCCACCCTCCGGGACAGAAAACTATGGCTACCCCTTC.

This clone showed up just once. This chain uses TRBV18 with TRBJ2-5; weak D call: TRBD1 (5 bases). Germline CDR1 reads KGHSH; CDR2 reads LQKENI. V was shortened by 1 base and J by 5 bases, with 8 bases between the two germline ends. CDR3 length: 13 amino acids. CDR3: CASSPQGVETQYF. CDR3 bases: TGTGCCAGCTCACCACAAGGGGTGGAGACCCAGTACTTC.

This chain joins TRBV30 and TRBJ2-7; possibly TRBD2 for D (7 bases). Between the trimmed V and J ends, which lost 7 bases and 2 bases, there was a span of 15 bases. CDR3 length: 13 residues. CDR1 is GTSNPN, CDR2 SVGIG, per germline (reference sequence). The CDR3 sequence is CASRGAFAYEQYF. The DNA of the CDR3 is TGTGCCTCCCGGGGGGCATTTGCCTACGAGCAGTACTTC. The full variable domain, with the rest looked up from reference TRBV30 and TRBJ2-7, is SQTIHQWPATLVQPVGSPLSLECTVEGTSNPNLYWYRQAAGRGLQLLFYSVGIGQISSEVPQNLSASRPQDRQFILSSKKLLLSDSGFYLCASRGAFAYEQYFGPGTRLTVT.

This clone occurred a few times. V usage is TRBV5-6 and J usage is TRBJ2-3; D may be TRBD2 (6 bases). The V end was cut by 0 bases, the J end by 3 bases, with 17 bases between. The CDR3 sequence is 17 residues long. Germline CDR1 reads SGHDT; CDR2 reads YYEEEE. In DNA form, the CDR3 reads TGTGCCAGCAGCTTGGAGTTTCGGTCCGGGGGTACAGATACGCAGTATTTT. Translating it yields CASSLEFRSGGTDTQYF. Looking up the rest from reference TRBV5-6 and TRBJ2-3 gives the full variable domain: DAGVTQSPTHLIKTRGQQVTLRCSPKSGHDTVSWYQQALGQGPQFIFQYYEEEERQRGNFPDRFSGHQFPNYSSELNVNALLLGDSALYLCASSLEFRSGGTDTQYFGPGTRLTVL.

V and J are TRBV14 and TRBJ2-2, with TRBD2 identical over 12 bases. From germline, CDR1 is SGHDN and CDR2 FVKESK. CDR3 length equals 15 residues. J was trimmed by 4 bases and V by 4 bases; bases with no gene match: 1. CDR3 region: CASSLGLAGTGELFF. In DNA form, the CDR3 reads TGTGCCAGCAGCCTGGGACTAGCGGGCACCGGGGAGCTGTTTTTT.

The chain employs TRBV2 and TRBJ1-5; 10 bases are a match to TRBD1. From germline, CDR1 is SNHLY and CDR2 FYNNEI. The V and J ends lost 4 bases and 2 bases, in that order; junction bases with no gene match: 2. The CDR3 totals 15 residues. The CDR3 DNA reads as TGTGCCAGCAGTGGACAGGGGGCCCGCAATCAGCCCCAGCATTTT. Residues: CASSGQGARNQPQHF.

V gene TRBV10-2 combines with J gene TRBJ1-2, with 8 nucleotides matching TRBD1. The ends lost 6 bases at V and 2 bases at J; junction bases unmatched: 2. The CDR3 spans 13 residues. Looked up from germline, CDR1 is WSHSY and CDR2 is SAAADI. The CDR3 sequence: CASRQGVNYGYTF. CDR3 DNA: TGCGCCAGCAGACAGGGGGTGAACTATGGCTACACCTTC.

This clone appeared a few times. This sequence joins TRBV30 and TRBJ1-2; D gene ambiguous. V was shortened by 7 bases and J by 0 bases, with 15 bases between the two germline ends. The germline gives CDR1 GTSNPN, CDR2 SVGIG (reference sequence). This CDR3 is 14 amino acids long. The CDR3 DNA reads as TGTGCCTTAGCTCCTCCGGGAGCTAACTATGGCTACACCTTC. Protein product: CALAPPGANYGYTF.

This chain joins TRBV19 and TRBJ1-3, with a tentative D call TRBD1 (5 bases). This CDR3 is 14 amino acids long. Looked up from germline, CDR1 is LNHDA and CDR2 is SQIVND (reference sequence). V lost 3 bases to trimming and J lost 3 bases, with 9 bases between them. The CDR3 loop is CASSIGGSGNTIYF. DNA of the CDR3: TGTGCCAGTAGTATCGGGGGGAGTGGAAACACCATATATTTT.

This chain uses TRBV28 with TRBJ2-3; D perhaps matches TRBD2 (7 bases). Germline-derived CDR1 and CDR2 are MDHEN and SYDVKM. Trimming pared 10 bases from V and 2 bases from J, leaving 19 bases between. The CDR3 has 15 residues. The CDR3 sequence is CAIREGGGPTDTQYF. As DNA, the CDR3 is TGTGCCATCAGGGAGGGGGGGGGCCCCACAGATACGCAGTATTTT. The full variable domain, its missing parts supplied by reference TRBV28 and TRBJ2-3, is DVKVTQSSRYLVKRTGEKVFLECVQDMDHENMFWYRQDPGLGLRLIYFSYDVKMKEKGDIPEGYSVSREKKERFSLILESASTNQTSMYLCAIREGGGPTDTQYFGPGTRLTVL.

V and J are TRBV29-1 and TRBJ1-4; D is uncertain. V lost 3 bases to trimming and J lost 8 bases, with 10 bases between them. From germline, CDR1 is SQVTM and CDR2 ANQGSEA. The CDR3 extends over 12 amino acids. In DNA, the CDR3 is TGCAGCGTTGAGGGCAGAGGGGAAAAACTGTTTTTT. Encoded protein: CSVEGRGEKLFF.

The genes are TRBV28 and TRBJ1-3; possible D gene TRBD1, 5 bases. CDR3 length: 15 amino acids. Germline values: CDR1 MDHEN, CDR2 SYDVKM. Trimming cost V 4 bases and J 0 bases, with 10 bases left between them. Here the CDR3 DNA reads TGTGCCAGCAGTTCAGGGTACTTCTCTGGAAACACCATATATTTT. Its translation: CASSSGYFSGNTIYF.

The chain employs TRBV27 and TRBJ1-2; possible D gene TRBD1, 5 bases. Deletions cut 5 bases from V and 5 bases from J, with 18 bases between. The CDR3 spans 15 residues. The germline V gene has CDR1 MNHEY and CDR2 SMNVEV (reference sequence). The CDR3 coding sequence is TGTGCCAGCAGTCGGCGGCAGGGCCGAGATTATGGCTACACCTTC. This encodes CASSRRQGRDYGYTF.

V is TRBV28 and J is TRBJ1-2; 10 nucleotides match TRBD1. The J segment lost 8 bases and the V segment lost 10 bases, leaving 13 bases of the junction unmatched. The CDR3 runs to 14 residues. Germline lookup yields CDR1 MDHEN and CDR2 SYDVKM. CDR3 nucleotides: TGTGCCACCTCACCCACCGGGACAGGGGTCGGCTACACCTTC. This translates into CATSPTGTGVGYTF.

The CDR3 loop is CASSEAPLAGAYEQYF. CDR3 coding DNA: TGTGCCAGCAGTGAAGCCCCACTAGCGGGGGCCTACGAGCAGTACTTC. V usage is TRBV6-1 and J usage is TRBJ2-7, with TRBD2 matching 11 bases. Germline CDR1 and CDR2: MNHNS and SASEGT. V was pared by 0 bases and J by 2 bases, with 3 bases of the junction left unmatched. This CDR3 contains 16 residues.

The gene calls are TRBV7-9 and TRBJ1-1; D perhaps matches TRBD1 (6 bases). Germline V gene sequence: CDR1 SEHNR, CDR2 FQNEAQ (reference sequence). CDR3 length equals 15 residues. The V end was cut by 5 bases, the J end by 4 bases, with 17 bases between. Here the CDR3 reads CASSRRGGQSTEAFF. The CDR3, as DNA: TGTGCCAGCAGCCGAAGGGGGGGCCAGAGCACTGAAGCTTTCTTT. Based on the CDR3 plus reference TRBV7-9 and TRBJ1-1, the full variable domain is DTGVSQNPRHKITKRGQNVTFRCDPISEHNRLYWYRQTLGQGPEFLTYFQNEAQLEKSRLLSDRFSAERPKGSFSTLEIQRTEQGDSAMYLCASSRRGGQSTEAFFGQGTRLTVV.

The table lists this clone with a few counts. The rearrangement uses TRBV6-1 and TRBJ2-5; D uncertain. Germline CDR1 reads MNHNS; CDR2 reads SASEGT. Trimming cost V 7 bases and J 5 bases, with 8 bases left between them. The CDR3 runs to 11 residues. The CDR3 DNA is TGTGCCAGCACCTACTTCGAGACCCAGTACTTC. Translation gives CASTYFETQYF.

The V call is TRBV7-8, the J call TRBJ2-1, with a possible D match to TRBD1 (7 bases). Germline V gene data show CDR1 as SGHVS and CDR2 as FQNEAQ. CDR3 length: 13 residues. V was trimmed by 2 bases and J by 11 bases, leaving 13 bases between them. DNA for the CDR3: TGTGCCAGCAGCTTACTAGGGGGCGGGAAGCAGTTCTTC. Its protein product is CASSLLGGGKQFF.